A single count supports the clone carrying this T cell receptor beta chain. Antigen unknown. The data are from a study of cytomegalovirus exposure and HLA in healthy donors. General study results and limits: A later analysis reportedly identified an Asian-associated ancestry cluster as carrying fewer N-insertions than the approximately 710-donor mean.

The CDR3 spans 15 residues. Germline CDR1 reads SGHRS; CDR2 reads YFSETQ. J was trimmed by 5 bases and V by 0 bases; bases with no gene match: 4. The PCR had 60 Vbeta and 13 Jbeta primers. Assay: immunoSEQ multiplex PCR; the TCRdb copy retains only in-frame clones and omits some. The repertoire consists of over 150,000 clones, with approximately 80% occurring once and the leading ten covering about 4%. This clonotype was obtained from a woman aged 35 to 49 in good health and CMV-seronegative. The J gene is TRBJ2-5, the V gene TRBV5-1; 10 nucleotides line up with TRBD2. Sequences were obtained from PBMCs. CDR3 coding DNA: TGCGCCAGCAGCTTGGCTAGCGGGAGTCTGGAGACCCAGTACTTC. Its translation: CASSLASGSLETQYF.